Presented here are 27 T cell receptor beta chains from one specimen sequenced in a study of shared clonotypes between healthy human individuals. Sequencing was performed with immunoSEQ multiplex PCR; in TCRdb, only in-frame clones are kept and a portion is missing. This sample has about 1,900,000 clones, with about 95% found just once. The naive CD8 fraction comprised CD45RO-negative cells positively selected for CCR7 and excluded terminally differentiated effector memory CD45RA+ cells. The sequenced sample was naive CD8+ T cells sorted from blood. These receptors originate from a man aged 18-30 years in good health.

The chain employs TRBV27 and TRBJ2-7; 7 bases line up with TRBD1. Trimming removed 7 bases from V and 0 bases from J; junction bases left unmatched: 9. CDR1 and CDR2 (germline): MNHEY, SMNVEV (reference sequence). The CDR3 consists of 15 residues. CDR3 DNA sequence: TGTGCCAGCAACCCACAGGGGCCCAGCTCCTACGAGCAGTACTTC. This codes for CASNPQGPSSYEQYF.

Turning to this clone: A clone one base away is much larger, so this may be a read error. The CDR3 DNA reads TGTGCCAGCAGCTTAGGGGACGCTGAAGCTTTCTTT. This gives the protein CASSLGDAEAFF. The chain has TRBV9 and TRBJ1-1; tentative D call: TRBD1 (5 bases). The CDR3 is 12 amino acids. CDR1 is SGDLS, CDR2 YYNGEE, per germline. Deletions cut 4 bases from V and 6 bases from J, with 10 bases between.

This chain joins TRBV6-5 and TRBJ1-5, with a possible D match to TRBD1 (6 bases). Germline V gene data show CDR1 as MNHEY and CDR2 as SVGAGI. Trimming left V 8 bases short and J 6 bases short, with 14 bases between. The CDR3 is 13 amino acids. The CDR3 is CASWPGVGQPQHF. CDR3 coding DNA: TGTGCCAGCTGGCCAGGGGTAGGTCAGCCCCAGCATTTT.

The count of this clone is one. The chain combines TRBV28 with TRBJ2-5, with 12 bases lining up with TRBD1. V lost 4 bases to trimming and J lost 8 bases; unmatched junction nucleotides: 2. Germline assignment: CDR1 MDHEN and CDR2 SYDVKM. This CDR3 has 13 residues. CDR3 sequence (DNA): TGTGCCAGCAGTTCCGGGACAGGGGGCACCCAGTACTTC. Its protein product is CASSSGTGGTQYF.

V gene TRBV11-2 combines with J gene TRBJ1-6, with D perhaps matching TRBD1 (5 bases). Trimming took off 5 bases at V and 7 bases at J, with 15 bases between the two ends. Germline V gene data show CDR1 as SGHAT and CDR2 as FQNNGV. CDR3 size: 15 residues. The CDR3 DNA sequence: TGTGCCAGCAGCCCCGTTGGGGGGGTAAATTCACCCCTCCACTTT. Residues: CASSPVGGVNSPLHF.

The CDR3 loop reads CASSFFPAGQYNEQFF. CDR3 nucleotides: TGTGCCAGCAGTTTTTTTCCTGCGGGACAGTACAATGAGCAGTTCTTC. The rearrangement links TRBV27 to TRBJ2-1, with D possibly matching TRBD1 (7 bases). The CDR3 covers 16 residues. The germline V gene has CDR1 MNHEY and CDR2 SMNVEV (reference sequence). V was cut by 3 bases and J by 4 bases, with 16 bases left in between.

The J gene is TRBJ2-1, the V gene TRBV7-6, with 7 positions matching TRBD2. V trimming: 5 bases; J trimming: 1 base; junction bases outside the gene matches: 5. Germline V gives CDR1 SGHVS, CDR2 FNYEAQ. This CDR3 comprises 15 residues. In DNA, the CDR3 is TGTGCCAGCAGCCGGGAGGAGGGGTCCTACAATGAGCAGTTCTTC. Amino acids: CASSREEGSYNEQFF. The full variable domain, its missing parts supplied by reference TRBV7-6 and TRBJ2-1, is GAGVSQSPRYKVTKRGQDVALRCDPISGHVSLYWYRQALGQGPEFLTYFNYEAQQDKSGLPNDRFSAERPEGSISTLTIQRTEQRDSAMYRCASSREEGSYNEQFFGPGTRLTVL.

This chain uses TRBV2 with TRBJ2-7, with D hard to call. Germline assignment: CDR1 SNHLY and CDR2 FYNNEI. The CDR3 consists of 13 residues. Trimming removed 0 bases at V and 6 bases at J, with 9 bases between. The CDR3 coding sequence is TGTGCCAGCAGTGAAGCAGCGTTTAGCGAGCAGTACTTC. It codes for CASSEAAFSEQYF.

V usage is TRBV2 and J usage is TRBJ1-3; D is uncertain. This CDR3 is built from 14 residues. Germline values: CDR1 SNHLY, CDR2 FYNNEI. With 3 bases removed from V and 2 bases from J, the gap between germline ends came to 8 bases. CDR3 coding DNA: TGTGCCAGCAGTGACAGTTTTGCTGGAAACACCATATATTTT. It specifies CASSDSFAGNTIYF.

The rearrangement joins TRBV7-6 to TRBJ2-1; D not resolved. This CDR3 is 12 amino acids long. Germline-derived CDR1 and CDR2 are SGHVS and FNYEAQ. Trimming took 1 base from V and 5 from J, leaving 3 bases between them. CDR3 loop: CASSLEDNEQFF. Written as DNA, the CDR3 is TGTGCCAGCAGCTTAGAGGACAATGAGCAGTTCTTC.

The rearrangement joins TRBV6-5 to TRBJ2-5; TRBD1 matches 7 bases. The CDR3 runs to 14 residues. J was trimmed by 0 bases and V by 4 bases; bases with no gene match: 2. Germline CDR1 is MNHEY and CDR2 is SVGAGI. The chain's CDR3 is CASSFTGDQETQYF. The CDR3 region has the DNA TGTGCCAGCAGTTTTACAGGGGACCAAGAGACCCAGTACTTC.

J is TRBJ2-7 and V is TRBV4-3, with D maybe TRBD2 (6 bases). The CDR3 runs 16 residues. V was clipped by 5 bases and J by 3 bases, with 20 bases between them. Germline CDR1 and CDR2: LGHNA and YSLEER. The CDR3 DNA reads TGCGCCAGCAGCGGAAGACTAGAGGGGACCCTCTACGAGCAGTACTTC. This sequence encodes CASSGRLEGTLYEQYF.

The chain carries TRBV5-6 and TRBJ2-7; a possible D gene is TRBD2 (6 bases). The V gene lost 5 bases and the J gene lost 2 bases, with 14 bases spanning the gap. From germline, CDR1 is SGHDT and CDR2 YYEEEE. This CDR3 comprises 14 residues. The CDR3 coding sequence is TGTGCCAGCAGGATAGGGACTGGGACCTACGAGCAGTACTTC. This gives the protein CASRIGTGTYEQYF. Complete variable domain (other parts from reference TRBV5-6 and TRBJ2-7): DAGVTQSPTHLIKTRGQQVTLRCSPKSGHDTVSWYQQALGQGPQFIFQYYEEEERQRGNFPDRFSGHQFPNYSSELNVNALLLGDSALYLCASRIGTGTYEQYFGPGTRLTVT.

In this sample, this clone turned up once. The chain has TRBV11-1 and TRBJ2-1, with D possibly TRBD2 on 5 matching bases. Germline-derived CDR1 and CDR2 are SGHAT and FQDESV (reference sequence). Between the trimmed V and J ends, which lost 3 bases and 2 bases, there was a span of 11 bases. The length of the CDR3 is 15 residues. The CDR3 spells CASSFELGPYNEQFF. In nucleotides, the CDR3 is TGTGCCAGCAGCTTCGAACTAGGACCCTACAATGAGCAGTTCTTC.

The sample holds one count of this clone. The sample contains more than one DNA sequence encoding this CDR3. V is TRBV19 and J is TRBJ2-7; 11 bases line up with TRBD2. This CDR3 comprises 14 residues. Germline lookup yields CDR1 LNHDA and CDR2 SQIVND (reference sequence). V was clipped by 5 bases and J by 4 bases; unmatched bases: 4. This CDR3 is CASSPGLAVYEQYF. The CDR3 DNA sequence: TGTGCCAGTAGTCCGGGACTAGCGGTTTACGAGCAGTACTTC.

The chain is built from TRBV4-1 and TRBJ2-7; D is uncertain. The CDR3 contains 15 residues. The V and J ends lost 1 base and 0 bases respectively, with 10 bases between them. Germline lookup yields CDR1 MGHRA and CDR2 YSYEKL. As DNA, the CDR3 is TGCGCCAGCAGCCAAGCCTGGGCGGACTCCTACGAGCAGTACTTC. It codes for CASSQAWADSYEQYF.

This chain uses TRBV27 with TRBJ2-7, with 10 positions matching TRBD2. Unmatched junction bases numbered 11, after V lost 7 bases and J lost 8 bases. Germline V CDR1 and CDR2: MNHEY, SMNVEV (reference sequence). This CDR3 comprises 14 residues. CDR3 DNA sequence: TGTGCCAGCAAGCCGGGACTAGCGAACTCTAAGCAGTACTTC. This encodes CASKPGLANSKQYF.

V is TRBV27 and J is TRBJ2-3; D is ambiguous. Trimming took 5 bases from V and 1 from J, leaving 13 bases between them. The germline CDR1 and CDR2 sequences are MNHEY and SMNVEV (reference sequence). The CDR3 totals 15 residues. CDR3 protein: CASSMDGDGTDTQYF. For the CDR3, the DNA is TGTGCCAGCAGTATGGACGGTGATGGCACAGATACGCAGTATTTT.

The chain links TRBV7-6 to TRBJ1-1; D gene ambiguous. V was clipped by 5 bases and J by 0 bases, with 10 bases between them. CDR3 length: 14 residues. From germline, CDR1 is SGHVS and CDR2 FNYEAQ. DNA of the CDR3: TGTGCCAGCAGCCCCAAACAGATGAACACTGAAGCTTTCTTT. It yields the protein CASSPKQMNTEAFF. Using reference TRBV7-6 and TRBJ1-1 for the parts outside the CDR3, the full variable domain is GAGVSQSPRYKVTKRGQDVALRCDPISGHVSLYWYRQALGQGPEFLTYFNYEAQQDKSGLPNDRFSAERPEGSISTLTIQRTEQRDSAMYRCASSPKQMNTEAFFGQGTRLTVV.

The DNA of the CDR3 is TGTGCCAGCAGCGCCGAGTCGACAGATTCACCCCTCCACTTT. Translating it yields CASSAESTDSPLHF. The chain couples TRBV7-2 to TRBJ1-6; the D gene is possibly TRBD1 (5 bases). The length of the CDR3 is 14 residues. The germline V and J ends were trimmed by 5 bases and 8 bases, with 13 bases remaining between them. The V gene's germline CDR1 is SGHTA and CDR2 FQGNSA.

V gene TRBV5-6 combines with J gene TRBJ1-1; D is uncertain. V was trimmed by 1 base and J by 1 base, leaving 5 bases between them. This CDR3 is built from 13 residues. The germline V gene encodes CDR1 SGHDT and CDR2 YYEEEE. The CDR3: CASSLQENTEAFF. For the CDR3, the DNA is TGTGCCAGCAGCTTGCAAGAGAACACTGAAGCTTTCTTT.

The rearrangement links TRBV7-9 to TRBJ2-1, with 11 bases fitting TRBD2. The CDR3 length is 16 residues. V lost 6 bases to trimming and J lost 6 bases; unmatched junction nucleotides: 10. Germline V gene lookup returns CDR1 SEHNR and CDR2 FQNEAQ (reference sequence). CDR3 region: CASSLLLAGDFNEQFF. CDR3 DNA: TGTGCCAGCAGTTTGTTACTAGCGGGGGACTTCAATGAGCAGTTCTTC.

V usage is TRBV7-9 and J usage is TRBJ1-2; no clear D gene. The ends were cut back, 1 base at V and 7 bases at J, with 1 base in the middle. This CDR3 is 10 amino acids long. Germline loops: CDR1 SEHNR, CDR2 FQNEAQ (reference sequence). In DNA form, the CDR3 reads TGTGCCAGCAGCTTAGGTGGCTACACCTTC. Encoded protein: CASSLGGYTF.

This chain joins TRBV7-9 and TRBJ2-2; 7 bases agree with TRBD2. Germline CDR1 and CDR2: SEHNR and FQNEAQ (reference sequence). This CDR3 is 18 amino acids long. Trimming removed 1 base from V and 0 bases from J; junction bases left unmatched: 8. This chain's CDR3 is CASSLDGLGMTNTGELFF. The CDR3 nucleotides are TGTGCCAGCAGCTTAGACGGACTAGGGATGACGAACACCGGGGAGCTGTTTTTT.

This chain connects TRBV6-5 to TRBJ1-2; the D is unclear. The CDR3 loop spans 12 amino acids. Trimming shortened V by 0 bases and J by 8 bases, and 7 bases separated the two germline ends. Germline CDR1 and CDR2: MNHEY and SVGAGI. The CDR3 sequence: CASSYSNRGYTF. CDR3 nucleotides: TGTGCCAGCAGTTACTCGAACCGCGGCTACACCTTC.

The chain is built from TRBV7-2 and TRBJ2-5, with 12 bases lining up with TRBD2. Germline CDR1 is SGHTA and CDR2 is FQGNSA. Germline trimming cut 4 bases from V and 5 bases from J; bases unmatched to any gene: 11. This CDR3 contains 17 residues. CDR3 in amino acids: CASSSRLAGDPGETQYF. The DNA of the CDR3 is TGTGCCAGCAGCTCGAGACTAGCGGGGGACCCTGGGGAGACCCAGTACTTC.

The chain is built from TRBV6-6 and TRBJ2-7; D gene uncertain. Trimming took off 4 bases at V and 3 bases at J, with 10 bases between the two ends. Germline CDR1 reads MNHNY; CDR2 reads SVGAGI (reference sequence). This CDR3 has 13 residues. CDR3 residues: CASSFGQNYEQYF. The CDR3 region has the DNA TGTGCCAGCAGTTTTGGGCAGAACTACGAGCAGTACTTC.